This T cell receptor beta chain was obtained from a study of response to subunit inactivated influenza vaccine. Overall study results and limits: Every seasonal influenza vaccination brings in few new T cells, the authors suggested.

The CDR3 is made up of 13 amino acids. V dropped 7 bases and J dropped 1 base, with 9 bases sitting between them. Germline-derived CDR1 and CDR2 are MNHEY and SMNVEV (reference sequence). About this clonotype: Its target is not known.

From the RT-PCR reads, TCRdb called clonotypes with MiXCR, one entry per CDR3 protein. The sample carries approximately 500,000 distinct CDR3 sequences, 10% to 15% recorded once. This receptor was obtained from a man aged 50 to 59 who received an inactivated influenza vaccine. The material sequenced was PBMCs from blood, taken roughly 48 days after vaccination. The V gene is TRBV27, the J gene TRBJ2-3, with D unclear. CDR3 nucleotide sequence: TGTGCCAGCAAGCAGAGCCGCACAGATACGCAGTATTTT. Its protein is CASKQSRTDTQYF.